This TCR beta chain was observed in a study of cytomegalovirus exposure and HLA in healthy donors. The V gene's germline CDR1 is MDHEN and CDR2 SYDVKM. V lost 4 bases and J lost 4; bases outside the gene matches: 15. The CDR3 is made up of 18 amino acids. 13 Jbeta primers and 60 Vbeta primers were used for the PCR. Method: immunoSEQ multiplex PCR; TCRdb's copy keeps in-frame clones and lacks some. The table records around 200,000 clones, approximately 80% of them present only once. Comment on this clone: Its antigen is unidentified.

Study results and limitations: A cluster of highly shared sequence variants was likely a sequencing artifact. HLA alleles were associated with 15,000 to 20,000 TCR beta sequences in a later analysis at 0.05 false discovery rate.

This sequence was found in a girl aged 2 to 9 in good health and CMV-seropositive. Sequenced sample: PBMCs. The chain combines TRBV28 with TRBJ2-3; 9 bases align to TRBD2. CDR3 sequence reads: CASSWVAGGLNNADTQYF. CDR3 coding DNA: TGTGCCAGCAGTTGGGTTGCGGGAGGGTTAAACAACGCAGATACGCAGTATTTT.